The next 5 T cell receptor beta chains were all read from a single sample in a study of vaccination and CD4 T cells after COVID-19. Treatment: approximately 9-day PBMC culture with coronavirus spike peptide pools or control peptides (ViraFEST assay). The Oncomine TCR Beta short-read assay sequenced DNA from cultured CD4+ T cells. TCRdb analysed the PCR reads with MiXCR anew, one entry per CDR3 protein. This table has 15,000 or so distinct CDR3 sequences, about 55% appearing once. For these receptors, no antigen is known. This material consisted of CD4+ T cells from blood, cultured in vitro, taken before SARS-CoV-2 vaccination. The receptors come from a human donor who had recovered from COVID-19.

V usage is TRBV6-2 or TRBV6-3 and J usage is TRBJ2-5, with D possibly matching TRBD1 (5 bases). Germline assignment: CDR1 MNHEY and CDR2 SVGEGT. The V end lost 6 bases, the J end lost 1 base, and 12 bases lay between the germline ends. The CDR3 contains 14 residues. The CDR3 region has the DNA TGTGCCAGCAGGAAACAGGTGCTCCAAGAGACCCAGTACTTC. It specifies CASRKQVLQETQYF.

This sequence joins TRBV7-9 and TRBJ2-3; TRBD2 agrees at 8 bases. Trimming took 8 bases from V and 5 from J; bases not matched to a gene: 9. Germline loops: CDR1 SEHNR, CDR2 FQNEAQ (reference sequence). The CDR3 covers 14 residues. CDR3 nucleotides: TGTGCCAGCCACGCGGGAGGAGGGGGAGATACGCAGTATTTT. Protein product: CASHAGGGGDTQYF.

This clonotype was recorded a few times. The chain employs TRBV6-5 and TRBJ1-5; D ambiguous. Germline V CDR1 and CDR2: MNHEY, SVGAGI. V was shortened by 2 bases and J by 0 bases, with 17 bases between the two germline ends. The CDR3 covers 18 residues. The CDR3 loop is CASSYPQKGVDSNQPQHF. The CDR3 nucleotides are TGTGCCAGCAGTTACCCCCAGAAAGGCGTTGATAGCAATCAGCCCCAGCATTTT.

The chain is built from TRBV7-9 and TRBJ2-3; D gene unclear. The V and J ends lost 5 bases and 0 bases respectively, with 15 bases between them. Germline-derived CDR1 and CDR2 are SEHNR and FQNEAQ (reference sequence). The CDR3 covers 16 residues. The DNA of the CDR3 is TGTGCCAGCAGCAGACCGAGTGCAGATAGCACAGATACGCAGTATTTT. It codes for CASSRPSADSTDTQYF.

This clonotype has just a few counts. V is TRBV25-1 and J is TRBJ2-1; no reliable D call. Germline V gene data show CDR1 as MGHDK and CDR2 as SYGVNS. Trimming took 7 bases from V and 9 from J, leaving 10 bases between them. This CDR3 comprises 11 residues. The CDR3 DNA follows: TGTGCCAGCACCTTTGGGCGTGAGCAGTTCTTC. Its protein is CASTFGREQFF.